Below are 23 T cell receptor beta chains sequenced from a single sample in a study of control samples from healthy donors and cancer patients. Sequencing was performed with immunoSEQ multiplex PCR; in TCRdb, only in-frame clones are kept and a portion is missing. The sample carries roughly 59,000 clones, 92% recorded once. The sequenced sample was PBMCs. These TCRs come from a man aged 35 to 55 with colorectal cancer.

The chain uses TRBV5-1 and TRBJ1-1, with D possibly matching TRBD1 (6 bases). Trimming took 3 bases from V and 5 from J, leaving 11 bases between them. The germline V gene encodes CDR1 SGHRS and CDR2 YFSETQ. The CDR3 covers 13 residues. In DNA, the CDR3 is TGCGCCAGCAGCTACGTCAGGGGTACTGAAGCTTTCTTT. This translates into CASSYVRGTEAFF. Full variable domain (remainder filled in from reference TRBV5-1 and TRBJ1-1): KAGVTQTPRYLIKTRGQQVTLSCSPISGHRSVSWYQQTPGQGLQFLFEYFSETQRNKGNFPGRFSGRQFSNSRSEMNVSTLELGDSALYLCASSYVRGTEAFFGQGTRLTVV.

The CDR3 DNA follows: TGTGCCAGTAGATCCCGGGGGCGCACCTATGGCTACACCTTC. Encoded protein: CASRSRGRTYGYTF. The V gene is TRBV19, the J gene TRBJ1-2; D possibly corresponds to TRBD1 (6 bases). The germline V gene encodes CDR1 LNHDA and CDR2 SQIVND (reference sequence). Between the trimmed V and J ends, which lost 6 bases and 4 bases, there was a span of 15 bases. This CDR3 comprises 14 residues.

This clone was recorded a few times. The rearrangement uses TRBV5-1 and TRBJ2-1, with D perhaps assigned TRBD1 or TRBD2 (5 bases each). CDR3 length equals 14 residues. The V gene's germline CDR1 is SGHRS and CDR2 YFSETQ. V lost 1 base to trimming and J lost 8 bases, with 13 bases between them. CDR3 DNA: TGCGCCAGCAGCTTGAGTTTTGGGGACGATGAGCAGTTCTTC. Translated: CASSLSFGDDEQFF.

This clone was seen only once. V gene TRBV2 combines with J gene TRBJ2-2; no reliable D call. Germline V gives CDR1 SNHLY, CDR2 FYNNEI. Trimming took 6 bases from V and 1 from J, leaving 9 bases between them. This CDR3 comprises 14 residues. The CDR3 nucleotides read TGTGCCAGCAGGCCAGTAATGAACACCGGGGAGCTGTTTTTT. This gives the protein CASRPVMNTGELFF. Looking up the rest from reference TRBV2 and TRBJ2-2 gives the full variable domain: EPEVTQTPSHQVTQMGQEVILRCVPISNHLYFYWYRQILGQKVEFLVSFYNNEISEKSEIFDDQFSVERPDGSNFTLKIRSTKLEDSAMYFCASRPVMNTGELFFGEGSRLTVL.

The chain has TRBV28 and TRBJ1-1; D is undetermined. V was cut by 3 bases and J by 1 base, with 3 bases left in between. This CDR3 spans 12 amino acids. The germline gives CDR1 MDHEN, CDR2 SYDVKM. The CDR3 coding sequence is TGTGCCAGCAGTTTGACGAACACTGAAGCTTTCTTT. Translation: CASSLTNTEAFF.

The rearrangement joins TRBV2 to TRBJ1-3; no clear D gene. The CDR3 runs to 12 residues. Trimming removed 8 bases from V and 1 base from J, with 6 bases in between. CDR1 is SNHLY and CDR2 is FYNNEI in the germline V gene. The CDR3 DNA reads TGTGCCAGCGGGATTTCTGGAAACACCATATATTTT. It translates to CASGISGNTIYF.

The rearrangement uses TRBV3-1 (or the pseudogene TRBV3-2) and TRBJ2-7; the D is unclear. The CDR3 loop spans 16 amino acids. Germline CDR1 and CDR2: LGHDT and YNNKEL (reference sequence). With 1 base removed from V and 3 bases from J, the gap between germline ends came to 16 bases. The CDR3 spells CASSQGTRRTGYEQYF. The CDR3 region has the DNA TGTGCCAGCAGCCAAGGGACGAGACGAACGGGCTACGAGCAGTACTTC.

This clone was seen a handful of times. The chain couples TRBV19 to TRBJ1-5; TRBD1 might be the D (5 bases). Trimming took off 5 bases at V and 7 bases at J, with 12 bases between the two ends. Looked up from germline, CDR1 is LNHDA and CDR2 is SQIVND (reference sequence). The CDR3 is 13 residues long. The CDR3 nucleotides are TGTGCCAGTAGTGACAGCGGCCGGCAGCCCCAGCATTTT. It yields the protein CASSDSGRQPQHF.

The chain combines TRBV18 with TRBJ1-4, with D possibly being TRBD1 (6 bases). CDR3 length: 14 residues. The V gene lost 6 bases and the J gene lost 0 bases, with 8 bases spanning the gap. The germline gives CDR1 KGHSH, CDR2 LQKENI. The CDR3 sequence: CASSWTATNEKLFF. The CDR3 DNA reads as TGTGCCAGCTCCTGGACAGCAACTAATGAAAAACTGTTTTTT.

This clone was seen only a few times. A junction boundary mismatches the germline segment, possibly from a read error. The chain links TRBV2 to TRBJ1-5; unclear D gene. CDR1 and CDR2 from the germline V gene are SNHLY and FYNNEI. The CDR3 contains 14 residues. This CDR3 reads CASREGNSNQPQHF. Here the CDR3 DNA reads TGTGCCAGCAGGGAAGGAAATAGCAATCAGCCCCAGCATTTT. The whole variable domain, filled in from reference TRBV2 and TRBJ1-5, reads EPEVTQTPSHQVTQMGQEVILRCVPISNHLYFYWYRQILGQKVEFLVSFYNNEISEKSEIFDDQFSVERPDGSNFTLKIRSTKLEDSAMYFCASREGNSNQPQHFGDGTRLSIL.

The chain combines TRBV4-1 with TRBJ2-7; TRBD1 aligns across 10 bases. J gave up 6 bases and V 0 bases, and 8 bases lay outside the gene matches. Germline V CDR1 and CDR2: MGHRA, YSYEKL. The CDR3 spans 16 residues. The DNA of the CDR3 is TGCGCCAGCAGCCAAGATTCTAGGACAGGGGGGTTCGAGCAGTACTTC. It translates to CASSQDSRTGGFEQYF.

For the CDR3, the DNA is TGTGCCAGCAGTTACGATGGGACCTCTAACTATGGCTACACCTTC. This translates into CASSYDGTSNYGYTF. The chain combines TRBV6-5 with TRBJ1-2, with D maybe TRBD1 (5 bases). The ends were cut back, 2 bases at V and 0 bases at J, with 10 bases in the middle. This CDR3 contains 15 residues. From germline, CDR1 is MNHEY and CDR2 SVGAGI.

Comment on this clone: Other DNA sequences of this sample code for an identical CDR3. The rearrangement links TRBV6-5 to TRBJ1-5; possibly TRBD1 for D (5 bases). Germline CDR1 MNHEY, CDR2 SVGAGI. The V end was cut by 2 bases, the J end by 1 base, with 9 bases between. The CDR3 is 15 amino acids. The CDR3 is CASSYSRGSNQPQHF. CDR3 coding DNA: TGTGCCAGCAGTTACAGCCGGGGCAGCAATCAGCCCCAGCATTTT.

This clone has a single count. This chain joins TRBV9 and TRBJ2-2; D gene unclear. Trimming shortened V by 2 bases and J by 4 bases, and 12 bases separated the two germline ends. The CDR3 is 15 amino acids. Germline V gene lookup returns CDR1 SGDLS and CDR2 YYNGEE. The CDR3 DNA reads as TGTGCCAGCAGCGTCGATGGGCGCGGCACCGGGGAGCTGTTTTTT. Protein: CASSVDGRGTGELFF. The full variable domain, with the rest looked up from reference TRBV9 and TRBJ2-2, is DSGVTQTPKHLITATGQRVTLRCSPRSGDLSVYWYQQSLDQGLQFLIQYYNGEERAKGNILERFSAQQFPDLHSELNLSSLELGDSALYFCASSVDGRGTGELFFGEGSRLTVL.

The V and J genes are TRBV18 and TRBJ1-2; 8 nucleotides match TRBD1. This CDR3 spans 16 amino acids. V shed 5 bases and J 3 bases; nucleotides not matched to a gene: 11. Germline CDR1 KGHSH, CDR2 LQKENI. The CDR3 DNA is TGTGCCAGCTCAGGAAGACAGGGGCTACGTGACTATGGCTACACCTTC. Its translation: CASSGRQGLRDYGYTF.

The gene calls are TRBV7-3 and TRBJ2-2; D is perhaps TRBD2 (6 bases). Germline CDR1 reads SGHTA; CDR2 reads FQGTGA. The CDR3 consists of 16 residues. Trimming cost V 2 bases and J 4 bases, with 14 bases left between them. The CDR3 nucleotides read TGTGCCAGCAGCTTATATCGCGGGGTGGGCACCGGGGAGCTGTTTTTT. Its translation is CASSLYRGVGTGELFF.

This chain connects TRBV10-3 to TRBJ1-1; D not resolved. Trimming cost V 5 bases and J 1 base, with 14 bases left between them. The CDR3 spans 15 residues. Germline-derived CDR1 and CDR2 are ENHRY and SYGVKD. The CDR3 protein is CAISTQQTPNTEAFF. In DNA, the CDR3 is TGTGCCATCAGTACACAACAGACCCCGAACACTGAAGCTTTCTTT.

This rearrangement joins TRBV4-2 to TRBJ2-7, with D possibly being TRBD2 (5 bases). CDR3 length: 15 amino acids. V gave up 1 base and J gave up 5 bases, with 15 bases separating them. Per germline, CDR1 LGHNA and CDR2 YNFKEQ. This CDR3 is CASSQGSDYPDEQYF. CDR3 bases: TGTGCCAGCAGCCAAGGGTCCGACTACCCCGACGAGCAGTACTTC.

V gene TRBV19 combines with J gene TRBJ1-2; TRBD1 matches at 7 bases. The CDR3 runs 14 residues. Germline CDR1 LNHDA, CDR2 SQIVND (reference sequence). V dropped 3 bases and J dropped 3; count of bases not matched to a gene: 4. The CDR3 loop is CASSMEGADYGYTF. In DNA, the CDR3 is TGTGCCAGTAGTATGGAGGGGGCGGACTATGGCTACACCTTC.

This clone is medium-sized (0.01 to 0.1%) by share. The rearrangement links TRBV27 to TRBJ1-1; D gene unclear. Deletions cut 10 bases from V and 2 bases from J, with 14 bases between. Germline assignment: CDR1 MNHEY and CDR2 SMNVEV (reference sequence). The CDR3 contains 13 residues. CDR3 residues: CATQQVPNTEAFF. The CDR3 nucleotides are TGTGCCACCCAGCAGGTTCCAAACACTGAAGCTTTCTTT.

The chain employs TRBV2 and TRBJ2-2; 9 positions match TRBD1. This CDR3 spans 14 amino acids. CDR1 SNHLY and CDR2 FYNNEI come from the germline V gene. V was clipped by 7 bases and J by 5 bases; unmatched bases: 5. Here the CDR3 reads CASKGTGRTGELFF. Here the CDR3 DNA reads TGTGCCAGCAAGGGGACAGGGCGTACCGGGGAGCTGTTTTTT.

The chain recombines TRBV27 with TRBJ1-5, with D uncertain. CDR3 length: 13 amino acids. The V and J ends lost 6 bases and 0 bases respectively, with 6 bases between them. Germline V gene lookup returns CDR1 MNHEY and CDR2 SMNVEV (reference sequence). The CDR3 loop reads CASSLTSNQPQHF. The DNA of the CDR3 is TGTGCCAGCAGCCTGACTAGCAATCAGCCCCAGCATTTT.

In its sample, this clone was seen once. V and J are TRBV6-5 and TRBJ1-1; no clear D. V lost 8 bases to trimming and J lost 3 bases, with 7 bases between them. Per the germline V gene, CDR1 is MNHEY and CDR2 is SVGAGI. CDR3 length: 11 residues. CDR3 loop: CASGWDTEAFF. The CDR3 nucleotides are TGTGCCAGCGGGTGGGACACTGAAGCTTTCTTT.